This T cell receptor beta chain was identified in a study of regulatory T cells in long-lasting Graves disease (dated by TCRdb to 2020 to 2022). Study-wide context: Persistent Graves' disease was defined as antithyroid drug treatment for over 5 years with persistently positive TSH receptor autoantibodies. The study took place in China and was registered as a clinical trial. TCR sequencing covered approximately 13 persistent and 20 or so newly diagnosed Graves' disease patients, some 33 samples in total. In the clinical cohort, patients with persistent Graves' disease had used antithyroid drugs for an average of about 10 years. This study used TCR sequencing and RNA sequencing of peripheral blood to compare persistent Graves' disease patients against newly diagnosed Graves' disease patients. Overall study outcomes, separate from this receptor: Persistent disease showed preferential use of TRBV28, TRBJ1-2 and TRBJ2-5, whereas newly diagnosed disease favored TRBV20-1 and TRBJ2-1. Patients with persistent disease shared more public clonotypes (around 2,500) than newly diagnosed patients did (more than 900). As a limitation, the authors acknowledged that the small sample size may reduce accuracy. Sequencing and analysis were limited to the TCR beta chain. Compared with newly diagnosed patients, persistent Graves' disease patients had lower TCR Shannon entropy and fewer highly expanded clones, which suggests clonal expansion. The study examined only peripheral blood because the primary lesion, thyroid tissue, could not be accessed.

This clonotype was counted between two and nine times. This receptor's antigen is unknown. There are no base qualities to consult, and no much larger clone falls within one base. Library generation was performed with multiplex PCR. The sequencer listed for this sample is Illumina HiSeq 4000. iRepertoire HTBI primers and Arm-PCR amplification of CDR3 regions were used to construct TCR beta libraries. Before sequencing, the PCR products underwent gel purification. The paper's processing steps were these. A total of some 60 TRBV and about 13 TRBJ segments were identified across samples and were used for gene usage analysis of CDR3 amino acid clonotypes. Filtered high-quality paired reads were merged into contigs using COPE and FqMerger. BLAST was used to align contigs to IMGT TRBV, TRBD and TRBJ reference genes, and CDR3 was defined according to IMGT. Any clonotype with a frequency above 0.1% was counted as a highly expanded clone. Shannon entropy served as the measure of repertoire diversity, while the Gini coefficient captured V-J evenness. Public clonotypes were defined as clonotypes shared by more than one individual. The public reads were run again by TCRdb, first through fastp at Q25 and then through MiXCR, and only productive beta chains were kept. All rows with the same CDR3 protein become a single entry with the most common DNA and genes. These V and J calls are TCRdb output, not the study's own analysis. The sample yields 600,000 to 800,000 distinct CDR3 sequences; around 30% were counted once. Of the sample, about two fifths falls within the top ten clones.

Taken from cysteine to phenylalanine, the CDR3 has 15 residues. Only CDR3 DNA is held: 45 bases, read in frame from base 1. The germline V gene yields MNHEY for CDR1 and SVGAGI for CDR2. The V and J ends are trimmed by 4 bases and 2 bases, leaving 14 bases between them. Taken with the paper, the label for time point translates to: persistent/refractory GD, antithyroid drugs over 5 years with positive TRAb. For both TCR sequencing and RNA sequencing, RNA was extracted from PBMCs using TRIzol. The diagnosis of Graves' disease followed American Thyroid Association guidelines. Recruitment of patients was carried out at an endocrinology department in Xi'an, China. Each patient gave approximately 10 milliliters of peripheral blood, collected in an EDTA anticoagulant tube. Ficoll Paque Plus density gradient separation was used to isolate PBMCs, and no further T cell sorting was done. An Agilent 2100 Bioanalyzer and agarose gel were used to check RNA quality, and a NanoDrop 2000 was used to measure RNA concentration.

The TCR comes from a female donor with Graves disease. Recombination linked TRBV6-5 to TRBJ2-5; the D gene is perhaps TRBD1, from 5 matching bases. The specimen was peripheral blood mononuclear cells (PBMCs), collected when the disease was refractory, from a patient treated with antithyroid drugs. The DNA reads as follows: TGTGCCAGCAGTTGGGGCAGGGCTATTCAAGAGACCCAGTACTTC. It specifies CASSWGRAIQETQYF.